Below, 32 T cell receptor beta chains from the same sample are listed, as sequenced in a study of T cells in Graves' hyperthyroidism and ophthalmopathy. What was amplified from RNA transcripts were TCR beta CDR3 regions. HTBI primers were the set used in a first-round RT-PCR of the TCR CDR3. From the multiplex PCR reads, TCRdb called clonotypes with MiXCR, one entry per CDR3 protein. The data show about 400,000 distinct CDR3 sequences, with less than 20% seen just once and over 12% held by the top ten. The sample comprised blood. These receptors all stem from a young woman with Graves' hyperthyroidism.

The rearrangement joins TRBV7-3 to TRBJ2-7, with 9 bases identical to TRBD1. Germline V gene lookup returns CDR1 SGHTA and CDR2 FQGTGA. V trimming: 0 bases; J trimming: 4 bases; junction bases outside the gene matches: 10. The CDR3 extends over 17 amino acids. In DNA form, the CDR3 reads TGTGCCAGCAGCTTAACGCGCCAGGACAGGGGAGCGTACGAGCAGTACTTC. Translated, it gives CASSLTRQDRGAYEQYF.

The V gene is TRBV20-1, the J gene TRBJ2-1; D is ambiguous. The J call could be wrong; TRBJ2-7 is a better fit for the DNA end. The germline gives CDR1 DFQATT, CDR2 SNEGSKA (reference sequence). The CDR3 is 12 residues long. The CDR3 DNA sequence: TGCAGTGCTAGTCTGCAGACCAATGAGCAGTACTTC. Translated, it gives CSASLQTNEQYF.

This clonotype was found a few times. The genes are TRBV5-1 and TRBJ2-2, with 10 positions matching TRBD1. After removal of 3 bases from V and 5 bases from J, the junction contained 7 bases not matched to a gene. The CDR3 runs 16 residues. Germline V gene sequence: CDR1 SGHRS, CDR2 YFSETQ. The CDR3 is CASSSGDRGRTGELFF. Written as DNA, the CDR3 is TGCGCCAGCAGCTCAGGGGACAGGGGTAGGACCGGGGAGCTGTTTTTT.

This clonotype has a count of ten or more. The J gene is TRBJ1-1, the V gene TRBV12-3 or TRBV12-4; D gene unclear. This CDR3 has 15 residues. The V and J ends lost 3 bases and 8 bases respectively, with 19 bases between them. The CDR3 protein is CASSFYGLEGGEAFF. The CDR3 DNA is TGTGCCAGCAGTTTTTATGGGTTGGAGGGAGGCGAAGCTTTCTTT.

This chain connects TRBV9 to TRBJ1-2; perhaps TRBD1 as D (5 bases). Trimming removed 0 bases from V and 4 bases from J, with 13 bases in between. Per germline, CDR1 SGDLS and CDR2 YYNGEE. The CDR3 has 15 residues. The CDR3 is CASSVGGPGPYGYTF. The DNA of the CDR3 is TGTGCCAGCAGCGTAGGAGGTCCGGGGCCCTATGGCTACACCTTC.

This clonotype has only a few counts. The chain is built from TRBV3-2 and TRBJ2-3. TRBV3-2 is marked as a pseudogene. The CDR3 spans 10 residues. The CDR3 DNA is TGTGCCAGCACCCCGAGGACGCAGTATTTT. Protein sequence: CASTPRTQYF.

This clonotype was detected many times. V gene TRBV10-3 combines with J gene TRBJ2-7; 7 bases map to TRBD2. V shed 6 bases, J shed 2 bases, and the junction held 4 bases outside the gene matches. The CDR3 totals 13 residues. Germline V lookup: CDR1 ENHRY, CDR2 SYGVKD. CDR3 region: CAIRSGATYEQYF. The CDR3 coding sequence is TGTGCCATCAGGAGCGGGGCCACCTACGAGCAGTACTTC.

The chain couples TRBV7-6 to TRBJ2-7, with 12 bases matching TRBD2. This CDR3 comprises 20 residues. Germline V gives CDR1 SGHVS, CDR2 FNYEAQ. The V gene end was trimmed by 5 bases and the J gene end by 3 bases; junction bases not matched to a gene: 20. CDR3 sequence: CASSPGSGLAGLLYGYEQYF. CDR3 nucleotides: TGTGCCAGCAGCCCCGGGTCGGGACTAGCGGGTTTGTTGTATGGCTACGAGCAGTACTTC.

This clonotype has more than one count but fewer than ten. The chain links TRBV5-1 to TRBJ2-1; 14 nucleotides line up with TRBD2. After removal of 4 bases from V and 4 bases from J, the junction contained 13 bases not matched to a gene. The V gene's germline CDR1 is SGHRS and CDR2 YFSETQ. The CDR3 is 19 amino acids. In DNA form, the CDR3 reads TGCGCCAGCAGCCAAAACCCCGGGACTAGCGGGAGTCGGTACAATGAGCAGTTCTTC. This translates into CASSQNPGTSGSRYNEQFF. The variable domain in full, completed from reference TRBV5-1 and TRBJ2-1, reads KAGVTQTPRYLIKTRGQQVTLSCSPISGHRSVSWYQQTPGQGLQFLFEYFSETQRNKGNFPGRFSGRQFSNSRSEMNVSTLELGDSALYLCASSQNPGTSGSRYNEQFFGPGTRLTVL.

This clonotype was counted ten times or more. The V and J genes are TRBV6-1 and TRBJ1-5, with TRBD1 matching over 8 bases. The CDR3 is made up of 15 amino acids. The germline CDR1 and CDR2 sequences are MNHNS and SASEGT. V was clipped by 3 bases and J by 6 bases; unmatched bases: 7. The CDR3 here is CASSESRGRVQPQHF. CDR3 DNA sequence: TGTGCCAGCAGTGAGTCCAGGGGGCGCGTTCAGCCCCAGCATTTT.

This clonotype was seen at least ten times. The genes are TRBV7-2 and TRBJ1-1; D unresolved. Germline V gene data show CDR1 as SGHTA and CDR2 as FQGNSA. The V gene lost 1 base and the J gene lost 0 bases, with 6 bases spanning the gap. The CDR3 covers 14 residues. The CDR3 sequence is CASSLVTMNTEAFF. The DNA for the CDR3 is TGTGCCAGCAGCTTAGTCACTATGAACACTGAAGCTTTCTTT.

The sample holds a few counts of this clonotype. The chain carries TRBV9 and TRBJ2-1; D is perhaps TRBD1 or TRBD2 (6 bases each). The germline V gene encodes CDR1 SGDLS and CDR2 YYNGEE. The length of the CDR3 is 16 residues. Trimming left V 0 bases short and J 4 bases short, with 14 bases between. CDR3 residues: CASSVVGGSGYNEQFF. The CDR3 DNA reads as TGTGCCAGCAGCGTAGTAGGGGGGTCGGGATACAATGAGCAGTTCTTC.

The sample holds many counts of this clonotype. The rearrangement uses TRBV2 and TRBJ2-1; TRBD2 matches at 10 bases. The length of the CDR3 is 16 residues. Per the germline V gene, CDR1 is SNHLY and CDR2 is FYNNEI. The V segment lost 6 bases and the J segment 4 bases; nucleotides outside the gene matches: 9. CDR3 sequence: CASSHRRTSGYNEQFF. In DNA, the CDR3 is TGTGCCAGCAGCCACCGTCGGACTAGCGGATACAATGAGCAGTTCTTC.

This clonotype occurred many times. This chain joins TRBV29-1 and TRBJ2-5; TRBD1 agrees at 9 bases. Looked up from germline, CDR1 is SQVTM and CDR2 is ANQGSEA. The CDR3 is 15 amino acids. V trimming: 2 bases; J trimming: 4 bases; junction bases outside the gene matches: 8. In DNA form, the CDR3 reads TGCAGCGTTGAAAACAGGGGGCGTGGGGGAGAGACCCAGTACTTC. Translated, it gives CSVENRGRGGETQYF.

This clonotype was observed at least ten times. V usage is TRBV18 and J usage is TRBJ2-7; 9 bases agree with TRBD1. CDR3 length equals 18 residues. The ends lost 2 bases at V and 0 bases at J; junction bases unmatched: 11. Germline CDR1 and CDR2: KGHSH and LQKENI. CDR3 sequence (DNA): TGTGCCAGCTCACCAACCCTTGACAGGGGGGGTTTCTCCTACGAGCAGTACTTC. Encoded protein: CASSPTLDRGGFSYEQYF.

This clonotype has ten or more counts. J is TRBJ2-7 and V is TRBV7-6, with D possibly TRBD1 on 6 matching bases. Looked up from germline, CDR1 is SGHVS and CDR2 is FNYEAQ. The CDR3 runs 14 residues. Trimming cost V 5 bases and J 6 bases, with 17 bases left between them. The CDR3 DNA reads as TGTGCCAGCAGCCCGGGGACATCGGGGTCCGAGCAGTACTTC. Its translation: CASSPGTSGSEQYF.

The chain is built from TRBV19 and TRBJ1-2, with D possibly being TRBD1 (5 bases). V was trimmed by 3 bases and J by 4 bases, leaving 12 bases between them. CDR3 length: 14 residues. CDR1 and CDR2 (germline): LNHDA, SQIVND (reference sequence). This CDR3 is CASSILSGTYGYTF. CDR3 nucleotide sequence: TGTGCCAGTAGTATTCTGTCAGGGACCTATGGCTACACCTTC. Filled out from reference TRBV19 and TRBJ1-2, the complete variable domain reads DGGITQSPKYLFRKEGQNVTLSCEQNLNHDAMYWYRQDPGQGLRLIYYSQIVNDFQKGDIAEGYSVSREKKESFPLTVTSAQKNPTAFYLCASSILSGTYGYTFGSGTRLTVV.

This clonotype has a count of ten or more. CDR3 sequence: CASRDLENLNTEAFF. The CDR3 bases are TGTGCCAGCAGAGATTTGGAGAACTTGAACACTGAAGCTTTCTTT. V and J are TRBV2 and TRBJ1-1, with D unclear. The CDR3 extends over 15 amino acids. Trimming stripped 6 bases from V and 0 bases from J, with 14 bases between. The germline V gene has CDR1 SNHLY and CDR2 FYNNEI.

This clonotype was counted a few times. The chain combines TRBV24-1 with TRBJ1-2, with D possibly TRBD1 on 5 matching bases. Per germline, CDR1 KGHDR and CDR2 SFDVKD. The CDR3 is 13 amino acids. V shed 0 bases and J shed 8 bases, with 9 bases lying between them. The CDR3 coding sequence is TGTGCCACCAGTGATTTGCAGGGTAACGGCTACACCTTC. Translated, it gives CATSDLQGNGYTF.

This clonotype was observed at least ten times. The chain employs TRBV20-1 and TRBJ2-5; 8 bases match TRBD1. This CDR3 contains 12 residues. The V gene end was trimmed by 8 bases and the J gene end by 5 bases; junction bases not matched to a gene: 7. Per germline, CDR1 DFQATT and CDR2 SNEGSKA (reference sequence). The CDR3 is CSLQGAMETQYF. The CDR3 DNA sequence: TGCAGTCTCCAGGGGGCGATGGAGACCCAGTACTTC.

This clonotype appeared many times. The chain recombines TRBV12-3 or TRBV12-4 with TRBJ2-7; TRBD1 aligns across 8 bases. This CDR3 spans 15 amino acids. The trim removed 3 bases at V and 6 bases at J, leaving 10 bases unmatched. Here the CDR3 reads CASSLRTGYLGEQYF. The CDR3 nucleotides are TGTGCCAGCAGTTTGCGGACAGGGTATTTAGGCGAGCAGTACTTC.

The V gene is TRBV4-2, the J gene TRBJ1-1; a weak D match, TRBD1 (5 bases). The CDR3 runs 14 residues. V was trimmed by 2 bases and J by 4 bases, leaving 11 bases between them. Germline assignment: CDR1 LGHNA and CDR2 YNFKEQ. The CDR3 protein is CASSQYQGGTEAFF. CDR3 DNA: TGTGCCAGCAGCCAATACCAGGGAGGCACTGAAGCTTTCTTT.

This clonotype was counted ten times or more. The rearrangement joins TRBV12-3 or TRBV12-4 to TRBJ1-5; TRBD1 matches 10 bases. The ends lost 5 bases at V and 6 bases at J; junction bases unmatched: 4. There are 14 residues in the CDR3. The CDR3 loop is CASSRQGARQPQHF. CDR3 coding DNA: TGTGCCAGCAGTCGACAGGGGGCTCGTCAGCCCCAGCATTTT.

In this sample, this clonotype turned up many times. The V and J genes are TRBV3-1 and TRBJ1-1; possibly TRBD1 for D (6 bases). The CDR3 runs to 19 residues. Germline assignment: CDR1 LGHDT and CDR2 YNNKEL (reference sequence). The germline V and J ends were trimmed by 4 bases and 5 bases, with 29 bases remaining between them. CDR3 amino acids: CASSPKRGGFRQLGTEAFF. CDR3 nucleotide sequence: TGTGCCAGCAGCCCTAAGAGAGGGGGGTTTCGGCAACTGGGAACTGAAGCTTTCTTT.

The chain employs TRBV5-6 and TRBJ1-6; no firm D call. This CDR3 comprises 15 residues. CDR1 is SGHDT, CDR2 YYEEEE, per germline. Trimming removed 4 bases from V and 6 bases from J, with 14 bases in between. The CDR3 DNA reads TGTGCCAGCAGCCCTGACTTAAGGTCTAATTCACCCCTCCACTTT. It is translated as CASSPDLRSNSPLHF.

The chain is built from TRBV15 and TRBJ1-4; no firm D call. The V end lost 3 bases, the J end lost 7 bases, and 15 bases lay between the germline ends. Germline V gene sequence: CDR1 LNHNV, CDR2 YYDKDF (reference sequence). The CDR3 consists of 15 residues. The CDR3 protein is CATSRTPLPGEKLFF. CDR3 bases: TGTGCCACCAGCAGGACCCCCTTACCGGGTGAAAAACTGTTTTTT.

This chain links TRBV28 with TRBJ2-1; 10 bases align to TRBD2. J gave up 6 bases and V 6 bases, and 8 bases lay outside the gene matches. This CDR3 is built from 15 residues. Looked up from germline, CDR1 is MDHEN and CDR2 is SYDVKM. The CDR3 loop reads CASSQSGGAANEQFF. DNA of the CDR3: TGTGCCAGCAGCCAGAGCGGGGGGGCGGCCAATGAGCAGTTCTTC.

The rearrangement links TRBV27 to TRBJ1-5; 7 positions agree with TRBD1. CDR3 length: 14 residues. J was trimmed by 3 bases and V by 10 bases; bases with no gene match: 9. Germline V lookup: CDR1 MNHEY, CDR2 SMNVEV (reference sequence). CDR3 residues: CATGTADANQPQHF. CDR3 nucleotides: TGTGCCACCGGGACAGCAGACGCCAATCAGCCCCAGCATTTT.

This clonotype was counted many times. This rearrangement joins TRBV11-3 to TRBJ1-1, with a tentative D call TRBD1 (5 bases). Germline V CDR1 and CDR2: SGHNT, YENEEA. The CDR3 runs 17 residues. The V and J ends lost 1 base and 3 bases respectively, with 18 bases between them. CDR3 sequence: CASSLGKLGGVHTEAFF. The CDR3 DNA is TGTGCCAGCAGCTTAGGGAAGCTGGGAGGGGTGCACACTGAAGCTTTCTTT.

The gene calls are TRBV6-1 and TRBJ2-2; possible D gene TRBD1, 5 bases. Trimming shortened V by 8 bases and J by 6 bases, and 10 bases separated the two germline ends. The CDR3 has 12 amino acids. CDR1 and CDR2 from the germline V gene are MNHNS and SASEGT. As DNA, the CDR3 is TGTGCCAGCGGTGGACACCCCGGGGAGCTGTTTTTT. This encodes CASGGHPGELFF.

This clonotype has a handful of counts. This sequence joins TRBV11-2 and TRBJ1-5; D is uncertain. The CDR3 has 14 amino acids. V was shortened by 0 bases and J by 2 bases, with 5 bases between the two germline ends. Germline V gives CDR1 SGHAT, CDR2 FQNNGV. In DNA, the CDR3 is TGTGCCAGCAGCTTAGAGGCAGGCAATCAGCCCCAGCATTTT. It codes for CASSLEAGNQPQHF. Full variable domain (outside the CDR3, taken from reference TRBV11-2 and TRBJ1-5): EAGVAQSPRYKIIEKRQSVAFWCNPISGHATLYWYQQILGQGPKLLIQFQNNGVVDDSQLPKDRFSAERLKGVDSTLKIQPAKLEDSAVYLCASSLEAGNQPQHFGDGTRLSIL.

V usage is TRBV29-1 and J usage is TRBJ1-2; D is unresolved. V lost 4 bases and J lost 7, with 13 bases in between. The CDR3 contains 12 residues. CDR1 is SQVTM and CDR2 is ANQGSEA in the germline V gene. The CDR3 nucleotides are TGCAGCGTTGTGGGCCCAGCAGGTGGCTACACCTTC. It is translated as CSVVGPAGGYTF.